This T cell receptor beta chain was captured by sequencing in a study of radiation and T cells in renal cell carcinoma. On the study more broadly: Nephrectomy followed 15 Gy stereotactic body radiation by 4 weeks.

Generated by immunoSEQ multiplex PCR, the TCRdb table keeps only in-frame clones and is missing some. The sample records about 95,000 clones, about 88% being singletons. The CDR3 contains 14 residues. The V gene's germline CDR1 is MNHNY and CDR2 SVGAGI (reference sequence). V shed 2 bases and J shed 1 base, with 5 bases lying between them. Described time point: baseline pretreatment blood. Treatment of the sample: 15 Gy SBRT to primary tumor, nephrectomy 4 weeks later. The table lists this clone with a count of one. The sample in question was blood, obtained from a patient whose treatment included radiotherapy and nephrectomy. The sequence was collected from a man aged 50 or older with renal cell carcinoma. The chain carries TRBV6-6 and TRBJ2-2; D is unclear. The CDR3 bases are TGTGCCAGCAGTTACACGAAGAACACCGGGGAGCTGTTTTTT. Residues: CASSYTKNTGELFF.